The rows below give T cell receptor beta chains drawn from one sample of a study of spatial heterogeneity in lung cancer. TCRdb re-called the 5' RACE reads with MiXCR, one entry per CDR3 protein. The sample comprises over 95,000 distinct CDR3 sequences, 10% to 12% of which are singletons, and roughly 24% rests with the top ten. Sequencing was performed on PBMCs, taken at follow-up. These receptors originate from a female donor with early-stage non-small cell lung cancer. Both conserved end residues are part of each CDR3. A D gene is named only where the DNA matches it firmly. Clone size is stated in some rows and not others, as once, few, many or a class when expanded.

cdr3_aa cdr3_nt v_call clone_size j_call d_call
CASSSTAGSYEQYF TGCGCCAGCAGCTCTACCGCCGGATCTTACGAGCAGTACTTC TRBV5-1 few TRBJ2-7 -
CASRPGQGSYEQYF TGTGCCAGCAGGCCGGGACAGGGGTCCTACGAGCAGTACTTC TRBV28 few TRBJ2-7 TRBD1
CASSPTRLSGRAHNEQFF TGCGCCAGCAGTCCAACCCGATTGAGCGGGAGGGCCCACAATGAGCAGTTCTTC TRBV4-1 few TRBJ2-1 TRBD2
CASSVGTYAYEQYF TGCGCCAGCAGCGTCGGGACCTACGCCTACGAGCAGTACTTC TRBV5-1 many TRBJ2-7 -
CATSATLNRGSSYNEQFF TGTGCCACCAGTGCAACCCTAAACAGGGGTAGTTCCTACAATGAGCAGTTCTTC TRBV24-1 few TRBJ2-1 TRBD1
CASSTQDRGSSPLHF TGTGCCAGCAGTACGCAGGACAGGGGCAGTTCACCCCTCCACTTT TRBV2 few TRBJ1-6 TRBD1
CASSSQLAGQKTQYF TGTGCCAGCAGCTCGCAGCTAGCGGGTCAAAAGACCCAGTACTTC TRBV11-2 - TRBJ2-5 TRBD2
CASRPGLAGGARAGELFF TGTGCCAGCAGGCCCGGACTAGCGGGAGGAGCACGTGCCGGGGAGCTGTTTTTT TRBV6-5 many TRBJ2-2 TRBD2
CATSRDLNTDTQYF TGTGCCACCAGCAGAGATCTTAATACAGATACGCAGTATTTT TRBV15 few TRBJ2-3 -
CASSLVVGLGGSNEQFF TGTGCCAGCAGCTTAGTTGTAGGACTAGGGGGGAGCAATGAGCAGTTCTTC TRBV7-2 - TRBJ2-1 -
CASRGQGDEKLFF TGTGCCAGCAGGGGACAGGGGGACGAAAAACTGTTTTTT TRBV12-3/TRBV12-4 many TRBJ1-4 TRBD1
CASSHRAGEETQYF TGTGCCAGCAGCCACCGAGCGGGAGAAGAGACCCAGTACTTC TRBV3-1 many TRBJ2-5 TRBD2
CASSFGPLPWRTGSRDMGSPLHF TGTGCCAGCAGCTTTGGCCCCCTACCCTGGAGGACAGGGAGTAGAGATATGGGTTCACCCCTCCACTTT TRBV7-2 few TRBJ1-6 TRBD1
CASSSRAGQGITEAFF TGCGCCAGCAGCTCACGAGCTGGGCAGGGCATTACTGAAGCTTTCTTT TRBV5-1 - TRBJ1-1 -
CATMGSTGTQYF TGTGCCACCATGGGATCGACAGGGACGCAGTATTTT TRBV24-1 few TRBJ2-3 TRBD1
CASSQMWTESQETQYF TGCGCCAGCAGTCAGATGTGGACAGAGTCCCAAGAGACCCAGTACTTC TRBV23-1 many TRBJ2-5 -
CATERSGSAQAQFF TGTGCCACCGAGAGGTCAGGGTCGGCCCAAGCCCAGTTCTTC TRBV24-1 many TRBJ2-1 -
CASSFGTANTGELFF TGTGCCAGCAGCTTTGGGACGGCGAACACCGGGGAGCTGTTTTTT TRBV11-1 few TRBJ2-2 -
CASSQGQGPTNEKLFF TGTGCCAGCAGCCAAGGGCAGGGTCCGACTAATGAAAAACTGTTTTTT TRBV4-2 few TRBJ1-4 -
CASSLRFGGTGYTF TGTGCCAGCAGTCTCCGTTTTGGAGGAACTGGCTACACCTTC TRBV27 - TRBJ1-2 -
CSVETGLGEKLFF TGCAGCGTTGAAACGGGGCTAGGGGAAAAACTGTTTTTT TRBV29-1 few TRBJ1-4 -
CASSPRSGDNTEAFF TGTGCCAGCAGTCCCCGTTCAGGGGACAACACTGAAGCTTTCTTT TRBV7-9 - TRBJ1-1 -
CAWSVWLIRDTIYF TGTGCCTGGAGTGTATGGCTTATCCGGGACACCATATATTTT TRBV30 many TRBJ1-3 -
CSVVAGGVGTDTQYF TGCAGCGTTGTTGCAGGGGGCGTCGGAACAGATACGCAGTATTTT TRBV29-1 many TRBJ2-3 TRBD1
CASSLAPGPYGYTF TGTGCCAGCAGCTTAGCCCCAGGGCCGTATGGCTACACCTTC TRBV7-2 - TRBJ1-2 -
CASSDTSGTSGSGGSYNEQFF TGCGCCAGCAGCGACACCTCCGGGACTAGTGGTTCCGGGGGGTCCTACAATGAGCAGTTCTTC TRBV10-2 few TRBJ2-1 TRBD2
CSVGRGTGRSEQFF TGCAGCGTTGGGCGGGGAACTGGTAGGAGTGAGCAGTTCTTC TRBV29-1 once TRBJ2-1 -
CASSLNWGTEAFF TGTGCCAGCAGCTTAAACTGGGGAACTGAAGCTTTCTTT TRBV7-8 few TRBJ1-1 -
CASSPSRVEDTQYF TGTGCCAGCTCACCATCCAGGGTAGAGGATACGCAGTATTTT TRBV18 - TRBJ2-3 -
CSAKTSGAGELFF TGCAGTGCGAAGACTAGCGGGGCCGGGGAGCTGTTTTTT TRBV20-1 - TRBJ2-2 TRBD2
CASSTADRVVLGYTF TGTGCCAGCAGTACCGCGGACAGGGTTGTTCTTGGCTACACCTTC TRBV28 - TRBJ1-2 TRBD1
CASSSGTAGNTIYF TGTGCCAGCAGCTCCGGGACAGCTGGAAACACCATATATTTT TRBV6-2/TRBV6-3 many TRBJ1-3 TRBD1
CASSWGPGGWVF TGTGCCAGCAGTTGGGGACCCGGCGGGTGGGTCTTC TRBV6-2/TRBV6-3 - TRBJ2-1 -